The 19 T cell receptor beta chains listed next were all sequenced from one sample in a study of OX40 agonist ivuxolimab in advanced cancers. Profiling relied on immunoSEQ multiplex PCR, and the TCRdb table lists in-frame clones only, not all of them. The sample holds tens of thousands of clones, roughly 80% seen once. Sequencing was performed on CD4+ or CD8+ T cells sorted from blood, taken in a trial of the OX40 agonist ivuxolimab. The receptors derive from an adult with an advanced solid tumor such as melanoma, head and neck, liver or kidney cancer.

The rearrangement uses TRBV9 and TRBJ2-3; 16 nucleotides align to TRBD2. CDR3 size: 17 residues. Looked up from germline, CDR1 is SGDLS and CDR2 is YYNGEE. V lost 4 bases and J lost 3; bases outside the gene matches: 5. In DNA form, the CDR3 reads TGTGCCAGCAGCTCGGGACTAGCGGGGGGGCGGACAGATACGCAGTATTTT. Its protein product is CASSSGLAGGRTDTQYF. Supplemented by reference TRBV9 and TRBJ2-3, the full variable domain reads DSGVTQTPKHLITATGQRVTLRCSPRSGDLSVYWYQQSLDQGLQFLIQYYNGEERAKGNILERFSAQQFPDLHSELNLSSLELGDSALYFCASSSGLAGGRTDTQYFGPGTRLTVL.

DNA for the CDR3: TGCAGCGTTGACCGGGACACGGGATTGGACTATGGCTACACCTTC. This sequence encodes CSVDRDTGLDYGYTF. J is TRBJ1-2 and V is TRBV29-1; the D gene is possibly TRBD1 (6 bases). The CDR3 consists of 15 residues. Germline values: CDR1 SQVTM, CDR2 ANQGSEA. Trimming removed 3 bases from V and 3 bases from J, with 17 bases in between.

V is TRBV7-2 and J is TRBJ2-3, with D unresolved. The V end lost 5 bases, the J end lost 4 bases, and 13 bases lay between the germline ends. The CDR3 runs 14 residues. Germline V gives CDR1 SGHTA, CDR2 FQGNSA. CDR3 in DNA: TGTGCCAGCAGCCTTACCAGCTTTTCAGATACGCAGTATTTT. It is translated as CASSLTSFSDTQYF.

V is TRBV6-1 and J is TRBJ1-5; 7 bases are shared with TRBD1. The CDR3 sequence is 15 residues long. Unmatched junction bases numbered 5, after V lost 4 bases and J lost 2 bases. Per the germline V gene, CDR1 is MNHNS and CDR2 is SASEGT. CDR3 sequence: CASSGQGLGNQPQHF. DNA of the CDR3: TGTGCCAGCAGTGGACAGGGTCTTGGCAATCAGCCCCAGCATTTT.

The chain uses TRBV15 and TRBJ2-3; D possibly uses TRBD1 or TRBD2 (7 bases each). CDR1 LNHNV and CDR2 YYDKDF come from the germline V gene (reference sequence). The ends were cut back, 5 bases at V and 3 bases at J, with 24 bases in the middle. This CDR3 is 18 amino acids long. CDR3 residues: CATSRLGPGGRETDTQYF. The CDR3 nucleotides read TGTGCCACCAGCCGCCTGGGCCCAGGGGGGAGGGAGACAGATACGCAGTATTTT.

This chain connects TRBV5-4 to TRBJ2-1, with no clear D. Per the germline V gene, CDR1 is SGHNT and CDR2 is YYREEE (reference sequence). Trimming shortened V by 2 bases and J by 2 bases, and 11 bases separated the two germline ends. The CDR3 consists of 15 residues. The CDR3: CASSFTALAYNEQFF. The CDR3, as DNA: TGTGCCAGCAGCTTCACGGCCCTCGCCTACAATGAGCAGTTCTTC.

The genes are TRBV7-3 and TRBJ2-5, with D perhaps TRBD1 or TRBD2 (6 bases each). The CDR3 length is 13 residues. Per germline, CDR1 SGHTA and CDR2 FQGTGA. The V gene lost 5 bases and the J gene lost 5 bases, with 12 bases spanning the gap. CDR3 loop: CASSLWRGETQYF. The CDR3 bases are TGTGCCAGCAGCCTTTGGAGGGGGGAGACCCAGTACTTC.

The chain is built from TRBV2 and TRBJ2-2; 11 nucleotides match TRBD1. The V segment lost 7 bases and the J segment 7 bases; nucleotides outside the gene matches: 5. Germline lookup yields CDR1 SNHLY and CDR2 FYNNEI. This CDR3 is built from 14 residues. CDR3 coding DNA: TGTGCCAGCAACCGGGACAGGGGGGTCGGGGAGCTGTTTTTT. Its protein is CASNRDRGVGELFF.

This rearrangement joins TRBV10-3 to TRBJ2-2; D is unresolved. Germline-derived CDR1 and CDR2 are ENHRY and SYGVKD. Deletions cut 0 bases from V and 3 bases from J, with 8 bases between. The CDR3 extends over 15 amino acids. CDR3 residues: CAISESFLDTGELFF. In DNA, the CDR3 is TGTGCCATCAGTGAGTCGTTTCTCGACACCGGGGAGCTGTTTTTT.

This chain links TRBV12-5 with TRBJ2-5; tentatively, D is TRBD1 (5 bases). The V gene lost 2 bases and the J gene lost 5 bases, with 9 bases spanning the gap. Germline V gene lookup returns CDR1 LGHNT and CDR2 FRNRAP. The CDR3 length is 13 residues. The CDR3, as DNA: TGTGCTAGTGGTTTGCAGGGTGGGGAGACCCAGTACTTC. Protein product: CASGLQGGETQYF.

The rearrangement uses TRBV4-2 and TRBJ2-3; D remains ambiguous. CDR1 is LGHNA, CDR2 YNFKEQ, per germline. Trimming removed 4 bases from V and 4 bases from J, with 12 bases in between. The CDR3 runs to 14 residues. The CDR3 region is CASSPGDGADTQYF. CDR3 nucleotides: TGTGCCAGCAGCCCCGGAGACGGAGCAGATACGCAGTATTTT.

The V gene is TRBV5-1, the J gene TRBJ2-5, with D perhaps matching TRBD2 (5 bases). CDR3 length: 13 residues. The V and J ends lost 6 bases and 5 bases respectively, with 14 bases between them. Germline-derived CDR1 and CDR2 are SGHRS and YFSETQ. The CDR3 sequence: CASTVAPGETQYF. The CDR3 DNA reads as TGCGCCAGCACCGTCGCCCCGGGGGAGACCCAGTACTTC.

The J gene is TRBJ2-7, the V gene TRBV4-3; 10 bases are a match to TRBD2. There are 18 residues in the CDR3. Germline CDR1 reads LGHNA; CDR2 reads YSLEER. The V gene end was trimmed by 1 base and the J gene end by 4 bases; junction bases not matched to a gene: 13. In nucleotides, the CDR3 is TGCGCCAGCAGCCAAGTGGGCTATACGGGACTAGCGAAGTACGAGCAGTACTTC. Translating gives CASSQVGYTGLAKYEQYF.

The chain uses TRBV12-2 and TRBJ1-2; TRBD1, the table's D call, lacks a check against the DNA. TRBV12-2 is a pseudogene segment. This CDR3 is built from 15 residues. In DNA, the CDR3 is TGTGCAAGTCGCTTAGGTTCGCAGGGGGGAGATGGCTACACCTTC. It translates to CASRLGSQGGDGYTF.

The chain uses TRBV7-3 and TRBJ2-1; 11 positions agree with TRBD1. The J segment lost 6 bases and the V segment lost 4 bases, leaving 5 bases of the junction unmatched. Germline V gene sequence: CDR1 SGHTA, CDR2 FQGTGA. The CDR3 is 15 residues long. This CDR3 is CASSSMGQGGNEQFF. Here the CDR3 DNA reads TGTGCCAGCAGCTCCATGGGACAGGGGGGCAATGAGCAGTTCTTC.

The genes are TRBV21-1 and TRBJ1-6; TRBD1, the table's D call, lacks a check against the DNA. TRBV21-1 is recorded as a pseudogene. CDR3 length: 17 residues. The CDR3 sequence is CASSKDGDRASHSPFHF. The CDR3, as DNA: TGTGCCAGCAGCAAAGATGGGGACAGGGCATCTCATTCACCCTTCCACTTT.

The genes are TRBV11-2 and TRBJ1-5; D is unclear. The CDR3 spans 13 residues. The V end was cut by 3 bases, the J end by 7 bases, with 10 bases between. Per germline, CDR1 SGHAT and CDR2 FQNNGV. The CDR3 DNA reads TGTGCCAGCAGCTTGCTTCAAGGCCAGCCCCAGCATTTT. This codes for CASSLLQGQPQHF.

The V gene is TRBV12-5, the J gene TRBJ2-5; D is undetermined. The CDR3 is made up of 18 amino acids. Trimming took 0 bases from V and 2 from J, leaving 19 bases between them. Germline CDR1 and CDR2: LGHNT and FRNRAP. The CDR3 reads CASGLVRLGRTPQETQYF. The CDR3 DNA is TGTGCTAGTGGTTTGGTACGGCTAGGACGGACGCCTCAAGAGACCCAGTACTTC.

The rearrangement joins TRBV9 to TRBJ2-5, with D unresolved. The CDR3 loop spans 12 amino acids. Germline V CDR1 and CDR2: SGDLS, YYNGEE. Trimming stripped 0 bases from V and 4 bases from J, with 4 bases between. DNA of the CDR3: TGTGCCAGCAGCGTAGGAGGAGAGACCCAGTACTTC. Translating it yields CASSVGGETQYF. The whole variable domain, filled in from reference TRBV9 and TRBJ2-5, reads DSGVTQTPKHLITATGQRVTLRCSPRSGDLSVYWYQQSLDQGLQFLIQYYNGEERAKGNILERFSAQQFPDLHSELNLSSLELGDSALYFCASSVGGETQYFGPGTRLLVL.